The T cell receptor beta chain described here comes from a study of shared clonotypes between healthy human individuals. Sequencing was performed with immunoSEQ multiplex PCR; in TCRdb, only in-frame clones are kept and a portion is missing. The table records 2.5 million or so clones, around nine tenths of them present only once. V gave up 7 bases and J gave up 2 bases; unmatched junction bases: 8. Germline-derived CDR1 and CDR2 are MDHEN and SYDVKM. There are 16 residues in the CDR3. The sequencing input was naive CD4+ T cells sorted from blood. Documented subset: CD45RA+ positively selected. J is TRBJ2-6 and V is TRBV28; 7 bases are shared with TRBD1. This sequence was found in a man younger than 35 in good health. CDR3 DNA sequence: TGTGCCAGCATGCCGGGACAGCTTACTGGGGCCAACGTCCTGACTTTC. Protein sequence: CASMPGQLTGANVLTF.